This record concerns one T cell receptor (beta chain) sequence. What it binds is unknown. These data originate in a study of CD8 T cells in ankylosing spondylitis. Regarding the study as a whole: Reportedly, significant enrichment of disease-linked clones occurred in matched ankylosing spondylitis synovial fluid. Seemingly distinctive of ankylosing spondylitis blood was a TCR beta motif formed by eight highly homologous variants. Earlier literature documents some of the motif variants in reactive arthritis synovial fluid and blood.

The authors made TCR beta libraries by quantitative 5'-RACE with molecular barcodes. TCRdb re-called the 5' RACE reads through MiXCR, storing one row per CDR3 protein. The data contain approximately 400,000 distinct CDR3 sequences, about 24% of them singletons. The germline V and J ends were trimmed by 6 bases and 5 bases, with 16 bases remaining between them. Germline values: CDR1 LGHNT, CDR2 FRNRAP. There are 14 residues in the CDR3. The TCR was taken from a male donor with ankylosing spondylitis. V is TRBV12-5 and J is TRBJ1-2; unclear D gene. Sequencing input: blood, either unsorted or a sorted T cell fraction (not recorded which). This CDR3 is CASGLTRERYGYTF. DNA for the CDR3: TGTGCTAGTGGGTTAACTAGGGAGAGGTATGGCTACACCTTC.